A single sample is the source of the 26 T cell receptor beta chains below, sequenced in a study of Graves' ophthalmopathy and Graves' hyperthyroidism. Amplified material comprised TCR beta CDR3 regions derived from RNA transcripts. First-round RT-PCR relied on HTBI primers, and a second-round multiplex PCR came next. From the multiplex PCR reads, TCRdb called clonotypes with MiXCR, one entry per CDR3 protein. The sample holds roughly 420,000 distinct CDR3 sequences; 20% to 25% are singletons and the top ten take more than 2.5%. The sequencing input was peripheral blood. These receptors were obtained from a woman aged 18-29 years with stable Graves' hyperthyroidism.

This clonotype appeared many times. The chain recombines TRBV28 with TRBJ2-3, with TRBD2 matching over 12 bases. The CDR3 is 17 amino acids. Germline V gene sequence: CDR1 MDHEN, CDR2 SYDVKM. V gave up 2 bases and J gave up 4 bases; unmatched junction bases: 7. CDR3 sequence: CASSLPMTSGSPDTQYF. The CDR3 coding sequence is TGTGCCAGCAGTTTACCCATGACTAGCGGGAGCCCAGATACGCAGTATTTT.

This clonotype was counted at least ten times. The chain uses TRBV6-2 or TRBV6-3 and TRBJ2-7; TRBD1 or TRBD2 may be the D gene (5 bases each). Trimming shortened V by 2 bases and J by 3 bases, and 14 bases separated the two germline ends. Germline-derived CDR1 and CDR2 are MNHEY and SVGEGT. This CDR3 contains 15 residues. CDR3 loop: CASSYGVGTIYEQYF. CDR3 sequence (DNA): TGTGCCAGCAGTTACGGTGTAGGGACCATCTACGAGCAGTACTTC.

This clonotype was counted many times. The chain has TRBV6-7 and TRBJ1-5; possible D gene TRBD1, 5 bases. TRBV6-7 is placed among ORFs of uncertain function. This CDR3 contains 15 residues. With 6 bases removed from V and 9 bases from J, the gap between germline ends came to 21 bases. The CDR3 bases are TGTGCCAGCAGCCCTAGGACGGGGGGACTGATGCCCCAGCATTTT. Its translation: CASSPRTGGLMPQHF.

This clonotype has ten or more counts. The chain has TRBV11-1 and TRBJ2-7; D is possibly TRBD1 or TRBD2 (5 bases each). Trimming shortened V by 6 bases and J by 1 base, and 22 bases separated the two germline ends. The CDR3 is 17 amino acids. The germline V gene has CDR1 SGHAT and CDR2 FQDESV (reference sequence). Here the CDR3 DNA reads TGTGCCAGCAGTACGAGTCTTGTAGCCTGGGGGTCCTACGAGCAGTACTTC. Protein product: CASSTSLVAWGSYEQYF.

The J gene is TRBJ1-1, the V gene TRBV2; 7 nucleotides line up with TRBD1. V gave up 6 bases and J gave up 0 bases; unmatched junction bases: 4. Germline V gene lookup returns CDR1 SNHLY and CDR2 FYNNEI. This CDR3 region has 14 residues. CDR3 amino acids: CASRAGTVNTEAFF. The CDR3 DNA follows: TGTGCCAGCAGAGCCGGGACAGTGAACACTGAAGCTTTCTTT.

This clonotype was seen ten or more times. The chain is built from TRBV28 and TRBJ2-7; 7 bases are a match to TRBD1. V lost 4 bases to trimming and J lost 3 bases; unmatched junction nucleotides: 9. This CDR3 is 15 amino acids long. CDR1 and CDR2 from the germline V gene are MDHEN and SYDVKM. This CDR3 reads CASSCHGQDFYEQYF. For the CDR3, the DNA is TGTGCCAGCAGTTGCCACGGACAGGACTTCTACGAGCAGTACTTC.

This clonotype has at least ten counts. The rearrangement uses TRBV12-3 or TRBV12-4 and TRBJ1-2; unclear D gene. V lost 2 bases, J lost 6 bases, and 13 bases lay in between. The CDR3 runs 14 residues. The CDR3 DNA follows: TGTGCCAGCAGTTTAACCCGGCCCTGGGATGGCTACACCTTC. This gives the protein CASSLTRPWDGYTF.

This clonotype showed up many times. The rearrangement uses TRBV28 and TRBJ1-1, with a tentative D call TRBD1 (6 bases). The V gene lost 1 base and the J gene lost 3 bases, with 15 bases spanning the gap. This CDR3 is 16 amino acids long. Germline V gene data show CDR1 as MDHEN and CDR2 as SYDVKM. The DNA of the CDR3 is TGTGCCAGCAGTTTATATAGAGGGGGGGTGGACACTGAAGCTTTCTTT. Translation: CASSLYRGGVDTEAFF.

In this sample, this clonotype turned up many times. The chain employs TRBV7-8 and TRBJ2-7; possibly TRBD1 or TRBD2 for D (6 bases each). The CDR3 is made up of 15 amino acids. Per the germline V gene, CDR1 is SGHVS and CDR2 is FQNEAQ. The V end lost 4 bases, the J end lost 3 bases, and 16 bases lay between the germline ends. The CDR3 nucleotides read TGTGCCAGCAGCTCAGGGGACTCTAAGGTCTACGAGCAGTACTTC. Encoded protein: CASSSGDSKVYEQYF.

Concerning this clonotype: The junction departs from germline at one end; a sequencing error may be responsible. The CDR3 DNA is TGTGCCTGCAGCTTCCGGGGGACCTACGAGCAGTACTTC. Amino acid sequence: CACSFRGTYEQYF. The chain has TRBV7-2 and TRBJ2-7; a weak D match, TRBD2 (6 bases). Germline CDR1 and CDR2: SGHTA and FQGNSA. The CDR3 covers 13 residues.

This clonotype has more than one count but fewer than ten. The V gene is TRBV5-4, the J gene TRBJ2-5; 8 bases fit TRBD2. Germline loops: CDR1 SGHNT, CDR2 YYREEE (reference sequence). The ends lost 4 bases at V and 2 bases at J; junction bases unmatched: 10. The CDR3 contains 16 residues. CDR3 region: CASSPYLAGAQETQYF. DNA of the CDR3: TGTGCCAGCAGCCCCTATCTAGCGGGCGCGCAAGAGACCCAGTACTTC.

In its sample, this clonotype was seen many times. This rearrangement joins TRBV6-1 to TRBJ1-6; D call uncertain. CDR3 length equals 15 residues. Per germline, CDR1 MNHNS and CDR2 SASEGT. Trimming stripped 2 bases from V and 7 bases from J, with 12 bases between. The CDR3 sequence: CASSEQRGANSPLHF. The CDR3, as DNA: TGTGCCAGCAGTGAACAGCGGGGAGCGAATTCACCCCTCCACTTT.

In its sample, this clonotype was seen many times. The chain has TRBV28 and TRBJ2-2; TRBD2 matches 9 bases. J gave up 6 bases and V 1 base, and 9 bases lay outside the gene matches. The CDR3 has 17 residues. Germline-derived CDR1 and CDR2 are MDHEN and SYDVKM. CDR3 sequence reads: CASSLSVREGVAGELFF. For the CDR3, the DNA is TGTGCCAGCAGTTTATCAGTGCGGGAGGGAGTAGCCGGGGAGCTGTTTTTT.

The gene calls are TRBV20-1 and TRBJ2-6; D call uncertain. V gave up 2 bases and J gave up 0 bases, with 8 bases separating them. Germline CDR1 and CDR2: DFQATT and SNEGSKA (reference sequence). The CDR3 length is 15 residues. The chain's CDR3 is CSARMGSSGANVLTF. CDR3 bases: TGCAGTGCTAGAATGGGCAGCTCTGGGGCCAACGTCCTGACTTTC.

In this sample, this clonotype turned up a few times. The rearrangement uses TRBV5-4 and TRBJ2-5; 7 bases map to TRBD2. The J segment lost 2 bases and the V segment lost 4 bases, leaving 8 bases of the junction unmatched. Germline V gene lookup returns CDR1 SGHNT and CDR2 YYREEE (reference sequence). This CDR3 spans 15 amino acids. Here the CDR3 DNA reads TGTGCCAGCAGCAGTGCTAGCGGACAACAAGAGACCCAGTACTTC. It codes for CASSSASGQQETQYF.

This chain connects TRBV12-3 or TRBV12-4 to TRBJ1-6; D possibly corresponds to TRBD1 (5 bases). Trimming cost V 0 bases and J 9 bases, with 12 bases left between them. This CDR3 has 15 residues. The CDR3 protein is CASSLAPGYSSPLHF. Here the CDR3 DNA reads TGTGCCAGCAGTTTAGCCCCAGGGTACAGTTCACCCCTCCACTTT.

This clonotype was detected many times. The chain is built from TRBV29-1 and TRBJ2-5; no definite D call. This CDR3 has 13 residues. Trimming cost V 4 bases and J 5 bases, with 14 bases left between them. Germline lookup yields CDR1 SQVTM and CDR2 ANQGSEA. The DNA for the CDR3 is TGCAGCGTTGGCGTCAGCGCGACGGAGACCCAGTACTTC. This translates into CSVGVSATETQYF.

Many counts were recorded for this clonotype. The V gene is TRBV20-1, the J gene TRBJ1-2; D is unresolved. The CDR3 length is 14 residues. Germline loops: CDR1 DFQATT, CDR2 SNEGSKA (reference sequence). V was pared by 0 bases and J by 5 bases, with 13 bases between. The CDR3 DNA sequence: TGCAGTGCTAGAGATCCGGGTGAAACTTATGGCTACACCTTC. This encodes CSARDPGETYGYTF.

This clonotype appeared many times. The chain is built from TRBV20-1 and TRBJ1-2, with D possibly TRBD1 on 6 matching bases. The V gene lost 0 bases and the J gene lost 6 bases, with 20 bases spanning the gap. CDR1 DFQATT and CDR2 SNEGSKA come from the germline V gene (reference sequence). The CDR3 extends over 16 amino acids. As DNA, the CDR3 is TGCAGTGCTAGAGATTTAGGGGGGCAGGGGAGGAATGGCTACACCTTC. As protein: CSARDLGGQGRNGYTF.

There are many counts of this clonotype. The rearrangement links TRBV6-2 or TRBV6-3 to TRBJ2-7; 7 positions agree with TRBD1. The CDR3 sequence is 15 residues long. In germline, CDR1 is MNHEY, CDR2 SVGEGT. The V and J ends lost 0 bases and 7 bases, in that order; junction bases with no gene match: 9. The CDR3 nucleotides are TGTGCCAGCAGTTACTCGACAGGGCCCTCGCGAGAGCAGTACTTC. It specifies CASSYSTGPSREQYF.

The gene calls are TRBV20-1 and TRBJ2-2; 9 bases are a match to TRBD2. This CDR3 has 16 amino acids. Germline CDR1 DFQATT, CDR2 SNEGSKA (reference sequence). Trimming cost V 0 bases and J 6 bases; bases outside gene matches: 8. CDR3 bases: TGCAGTGCTAGAGATACTAGCGGGTTTGAGGCCGGGGAGCTGTTTTTT. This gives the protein CSARDTSGFEAGELFF.

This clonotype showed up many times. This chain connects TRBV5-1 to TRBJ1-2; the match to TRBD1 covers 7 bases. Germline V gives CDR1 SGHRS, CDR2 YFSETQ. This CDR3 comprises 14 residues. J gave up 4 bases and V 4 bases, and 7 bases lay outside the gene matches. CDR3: CASSVTGVGYGYTF. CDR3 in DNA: TGCGCCAGCAGCGTTACAGGGGTAGGCTATGGCTACACCTTC.

The CDR3 bases are TGTGCCAGCAGTCGGCTAGCGGAATACACCGGGGAGCTGTTTTTT. This sequence encodes CASSRLAEYTGELFF. V usage is TRBV6-2 or TRBV6-3 and J usage is TRBJ2-2, with 7 nucleotides matching TRBD2. Germline CDR1 is MNHEY and CDR2 is SVGEGT. The CDR3 contains 15 residues. V trimming: 5 bases; J trimming: 3 bases; junction bases outside the gene matches: 6.

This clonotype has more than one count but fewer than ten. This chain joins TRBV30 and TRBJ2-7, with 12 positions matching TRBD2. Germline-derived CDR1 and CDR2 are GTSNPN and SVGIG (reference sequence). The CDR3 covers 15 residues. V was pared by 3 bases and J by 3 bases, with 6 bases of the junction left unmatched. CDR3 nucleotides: TGTGCCTGGAGAGCCGGACTAGCGGGAAACTACGAGCAGTACTTC. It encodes CAWRAGLAGNYEQYF.

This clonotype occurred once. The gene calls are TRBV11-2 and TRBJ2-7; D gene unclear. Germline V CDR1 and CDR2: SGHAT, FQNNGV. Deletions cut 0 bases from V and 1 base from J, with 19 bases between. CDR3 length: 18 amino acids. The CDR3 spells CASSLEGGWAAQSYEQYF. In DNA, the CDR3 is TGTGCCAGCAGCTTAGAGGGTGGCTGGGCAGCGCAGTCCTACGAGCAGTACTTC.

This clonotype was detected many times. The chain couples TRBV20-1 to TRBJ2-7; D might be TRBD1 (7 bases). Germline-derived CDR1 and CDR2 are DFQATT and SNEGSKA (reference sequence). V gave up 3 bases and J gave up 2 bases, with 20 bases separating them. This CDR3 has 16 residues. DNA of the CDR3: TGCAGTGCTAGCCCCTTTGGAGGGGGCATCACCTACGAGCAGTACTTC. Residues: CSASPFGGGITYEQYF.